These 23 T cell receptor beta chains came from one sample sequenced in a study of identical twins. One entry per CDR3 protein results from TCRdb running MiXCR on the 5' RACE reads. The repertoire holds approximately 700,000 distinct CDR3 sequences, with roughly 18% as singletons. This sample also belongs to another study, concerning T cells expressing NK-cell markers.

Material: PBMCs. Receptors originate from a woman younger than 30 in good health.

Only a few counts were recorded for this clonotype. V and J are TRBV9 and TRBJ2-1; 11 bases match TRBD2. The V segment lost 3 bases and the J segment 9 bases; nucleotides outside the gene matches: 8. The CDR3 sequence is 15 residues long. Germline CDR1 and CDR2: SGDLS and YYNGEE. The CDR3 spells CASSDETSGVSEQFF. CDR3 DNA: TGTGCCAGCAGCGACGAGACTAGCGGGGTTTCTGAGCAGTTCTTC.

This clonotype showed up just a few times. Sequence at one end of the junction differs from germline and may be a read error. This sequence joins TRBV7-7 and TRBJ2-1; D assignment may be TRBD1 or TRBD2 (6 bases each). The CDR3 has 15 residues. The germline CDR1 and CDR2 sequences are SSHAT and FNYEAQ (reference sequence). CDR3 sequence reads: CASSSATGAHNEQFF. Here the CDR3 DNA reads TGTGCTAGCAGCTCCGCCACGGGGGCGCACAATGAGCAGTTCTTC.

This chain links TRBV20-1 with TRBJ1-3; TRBD1 matches 8 bases. The germline V gene has CDR1 DFQATT and CDR2 SNEGSKA (reference sequence). After removal of 3 bases from V and 4 bases from J, the junction contained 5 bases not matched to a gene. The CDR3 has 14 amino acids. The CDR3 DNA is TGCAGTGCTAGTGGGCAGGGGGCGGGAAACACCATATATTTT. Translating it yields CSASGQGAGNTIYF.

This chain joins TRBV7-8 and TRBJ2-5, with 8 bases that match TRBD1. This CDR3 contains 14 residues. The V segment lost 5 bases and the J segment 3 bases; nucleotides outside the gene matches: 5. Germline values: CDR1 SGHVS, CDR2 FQNEAQ. The CDR3 sequence is CASSLWTGKETQYF. In DNA form, the CDR3 reads TGTGCCAGCAGCCTCTGGACAGGGAAAGAGACCCAGTACTTC. Full variable domain (missing parts from reference TRBV7-8 and TRBJ2-5): GAGVSQSPRYKVAKRGQDVALRCDPISGHVSLFWYQQALGQGPEFLTYFQNEAQLDKSGLPSDRFFAERPEGSVSTLKIQRTQQEDSAVYLCASSLWTGKETQYFGPGTRLLVL.

This chain connects TRBV6-5 to TRBJ2-7; 8 positions agree with TRBD1. Germline lookup yields CDR1 MNHEY and CDR2 SVGAGI. Trimming cost V 0 bases and J 7 bases; bases outside gene matches: 5. The CDR3 spans 14 residues. The DNA of the CDR3 is TGTGCCAGCAGTTACTCGGACAGGGTGGGGGAGCAGTACTTC. Protein sequence: CASSYSDRVGEQYF.

This clonotype was detected ten times or more. In DNA, the CDR3 is TGTGCCAGCAGCCTACTCAGCGGGTACGAGCAGTACTTC. As protein: CASSLLSGYEQYF. The chain recombines TRBV11-2 with TRBJ2-7; TRBD2 might be the D (6 bases). V was shortened by 5 bases and J by 4 bases, with 12 bases between the two germline ends. The germline V gene has CDR1 SGHAT and CDR2 FQNNGV. The CDR3 runs to 13 residues.

This chain connects TRBV4-2 to TRBJ2-7; D call uncertain. V lost 4 bases and J 1 base, leaving 11 bases between the germline ends. This CDR3 is built from 14 residues. From germline, CDR1 is LGHNA and CDR2 YNFKEQ. CDR3 sequence reads: CASSREVASYEQYF. Written as DNA, the CDR3 is TGTGCCAGCAGCCGAGAAGTTGCGTCCTACGAGCAGTACTTC.

Many counts were recorded for this clonotype. J is TRBJ2-7 and V is TRBV12-3 or TRBV12-4; D unclear. The ends were cut back, 6 bases at V and 0 bases at J, with 6 bases in the middle. The CDR3 is made up of 12 amino acids. The CDR3 protein is CASRSSSYEQYF. CDR3 nucleotides: TGTGCCAGCAGATCAAGCTCCTACGAGCAGTACTTC.

V usage is TRBV11-2 and J usage is TRBJ2-4; D is unresolved. The CDR3 is made up of 17 amino acids. Trimming left V 0 bases short and J 0 bases short, with 12 bases between. Germline V lookup: CDR1 SGHAT, CDR2 FQNNGV. In nucleotides, the CDR3 is TGTGCCAGCAGCTTAGAGCGCCAGACTCTAGCCAAAAACATTCAGTACTTC. Its translation: CASSLERQTLAKNIQYF.

This clonotype was counted ten times or more. V and J are TRBV12-3 or TRBV12-4 and TRBJ1-1; 8 positions agree with TRBD1. This CDR3 spans 13 amino acids. V lost 8 bases to trimming and J lost 1 base; unmatched junction nucleotides: 3. Here the CDR3 DNA reads TGTGCCAGCCAGGACAGGGCGAACACTGAAGCTTTCTTT. Its protein product is CASQDRANTEAFF.

V gene TRBV27 combines with J gene TRBJ2-3, with 8 bases identical to TRBD2. The length of the CDR3 is 15 residues. V lost 5 bases and J lost 1; bases outside the gene matches: 5. Germline CDR1 is MNHEY and CDR2 is SMNVEV (reference sequence). The CDR3 bases are TGTGCCAGCAGTCCCGCGGGGGGAGGCACAGATACGCAGTATTTT. It codes for CASSPAGGGTDTQYF.

The genes are TRBV6-5 and TRBJ2-7, with D maybe TRBD2 (6 bases). V lost 2 bases, J lost 7 bases, and 6 bases lay in between. In germline, CDR1 is MNHEY, CDR2 SVGAGI. The CDR3 covers 11 residues. The CDR3: CASSYAGEQYF. As DNA, the CDR3 is TGTGCCAGCAGTTACGCGGGGGAGCAGTACTTC.

Only a few counts were recorded for this clonotype. The chain combines TRBV7-3 with TRBJ2-1; 9 bases map to TRBD2. The CDR3 is made up of 16 amino acids. V trimming: 1 base; J trimming: 8 bases; junction bases outside the gene matches: 9. Germline V CDR1 and CDR2: SGHTA, FQGTGA. The CDR3 coding sequence is TGTGCCAGCAGCTTAAAGGGCGGCGGGGGGGTAGATGAGCAGTTCTTC. It is translated as CASSLKGGGGVDEQFF.

The rearrangement joins TRBV5-6 to TRBJ1-2; 11 bases line up with TRBD1. V was clipped by 4 bases and J by 6 bases; unmatched bases: 5. This CDR3 has 14 residues. CDR1 and CDR2 from the germline V gene are SGHDT and YYEEEE. The DNA of the CDR3 is TGTGCCAGCAGCCTGGGGACAGGGGGTGATGGCTACACCTTC. This encodes CASSLGTGGDGYTF.

This clonotype has more than one count but fewer than ten. One end of the junction does not line up with germline, which may come from a read error. The chain recombines TRBV14 with TRBJ1-1; no reliable D call. CDR3 size: 15 residues. Germline loops: CDR1 SGHDN, CDR2 FVKESK. CDR3 in amino acids: CASSQDYGVNAEAFF. In DNA form, the CDR3 reads TGTGCCAGCAGCCAAGATTACGGGGTGAACGCTGAAGCTTTCTTT. Together with reference TRBV14 and TRBJ1-1, the CDR3 gives the full variable domain: EAGVTQFPSHSVIEKGQTVTLRCDPISGHDNLYWYRRVMGKEIKFLLHFVKESKQDESGMPNNRFLAERTGGTYSTLKVQPAELEDSGVYFCASSQDYGVNAEAFFGQGTRLTVV.

This clonotype was found many times. The chain uses TRBV12-3 or TRBV12-4 and TRBJ1-1; no clear D gene. Trimming pared 5 bases from V and 1 base from J, leaving 8 bases between. The CDR3 contains 13 residues. The DNA for the CDR3 is TGTGCCAGCAGTGACGGAGGGAACACTGAAGCTTTCTTT. Translation: CASSDGGNTEAFF.

The V and J genes are TRBV5-1 and TRBJ1-2; D is ambiguous. Germline V gene lookup returns CDR1 SGHRS and CDR2 YFSETQ. Trimming took 5 bases from V and 1 from J, leaving 15 bases between them. CDR3 length: 15 residues. The chain's CDR3 is CASSFTTTINYGYTF. As DNA, the CDR3 is TGCGCCAGCAGTTTCACTACAACTATTAACTATGGCTACACCTTC.

There are many counts of this clonotype. V usage is TRBV7-9 and J usage is TRBJ2-3; 7 nucleotides line up with TRBD2. The V gene's germline CDR1 is SEHNR and CDR2 FQNEAQ (reference sequence). This CDR3 region has 14 residues. The V gene end was trimmed by 5 bases and the J gene end by 3 bases; junction bases not matched to a gene: 5. The CDR3 region is CASSPPGGTDTQYF. The CDR3 nucleotides are TGTGCCAGCAGCCCTCCGGGGGGAACAGATACGCAGTATTTT.

V is TRBV20-1 and J is TRBJ2-1, with a possible D match to TRBD1 (6 bases). The CDR3 spans 15 residues. CDR1 is DFQATT and CDR2 is SNEGSKA in the germline V gene (reference sequence). V was pared by 4 bases and J by 0 bases, with 13 bases between. The CDR3 protein is CSAIPQGRSYNEQFF. The DNA for the CDR3 is TGCAGTGCTATTCCACAGGGTCGCTCCTACAATGAGCAGTTCTTC.

This chain uses TRBV5-1 with TRBJ1-3, with TRBD1 identical over 10 bases. The CDR3 runs 16 residues. V was clipped by 4 bases and J by 2 bases; unmatched bases: 6. Looked up from germline, CDR1 is SGHRS and CDR2 is YFSETQ. CDR3 nucleotide sequence: TGCGCCAGCAGCCCTCGGGACAGGGGAACTGGAAACACCATATATTTT. Translated: CASSPRDRGTGNTIYF. Together with reference TRBV5-1 and TRBJ1-3, the CDR3 gives the full variable domain: KAGVTQTPRYLIKTRGQQVTLSCSPISGHRSVSWYQQTPGQGLQFLFEYFSETQRNKGNFPGRFSGRQFSNSRSEMNVSTLELGDSALYLCASSPRDRGTGNTIYFGEGSWLTVV.

This clonotype was seen a handful of times. V usage is TRBV7-8 and J usage is TRBJ2-7; possible D gene TRBD2, 6 bases. Germline V gene data show CDR1 as SGHVS and CDR2 as FQNEAQ. This CDR3 is 13 amino acids long. The germline V and J ends were trimmed by 0 bases and 12 bases, with 15 bases remaining between them. CDR3 amino acids: CASSLAMTSVAYF. CDR3 DNA sequence: TGTGCCAGCAGCTTAGCGATGACTAGTGTGGCGTACTTC.

This clonotype was seen a handful of times. The V gene is TRBV10-1, the J gene TRBJ2-3; D uncertain. V lost 5 bases to trimming and J lost 3 bases, with 9 bases between them. This CDR3 contains 13 residues. CDR1 and CDR2 (germline): WNHNN, SYGVQD (reference sequence). The CDR3 DNA is TGCGCCAGCAGTCCGGCCTATACAGATACGCAGTATTTT. Translating gives CASSPAYTDTQYF.

The V call is TRBV7-9, the J call TRBJ2-7; D is possibly TRBD2 (6 bases). The CDR3 spans 15 residues. Trimming shortened V by 5 bases and J by 2 bases, and 16 bases separated the two germline ends. Per the germline V gene, CDR1 is SEHNR and CDR2 is FQNEAQ (reference sequence). The CDR3: CASSPLGTGPYEQYF. CDR3 nucleotide sequence: TGTGCCAGCAGCCCACTAGGGACTGGACCCTACGAGCAGTACTTC.